The rows below give T cell receptor beta chains drawn from one sample of a study of T cells after yellow fever vaccination. MiXCR, applied by TCRdb to the 5' RACE reads, yields one record per CDR3 protein. The sample consists of hundreds of thousands of distinct CDR3 sequences, 10% to 15% of them appearing once. The source was PBMCs, collected on the day of the yellow fever booster vaccination. The receptors come from a man aged 30-40 years who received the YFV17D yellow fever vaccine. Each CDR3 is given with its conserved first and last residue. D genes are given only for firm matches. Clone size, where shown, is once, few, many, or a class for clones that have expanded.

d_call j_call v_call clone_size cdr3_nt cdr3_aa
- TRBJ1-1 TRBV5-1 many TGCGCCAGCAGCCACAGGGATTTGAACACTGAAGCTTTCTTT CASSHRDLNTEAFF
- TRBJ1-5 TRBV20-1 few TGCAGTGTGAGAGGGGCTAGCAATCAGCCCCAGCATTTT CSVRGASNQPQHF
- TRBJ1-6 TRBV5-1 few TGCGCCAGCAGCTATGGGGACGGAGCCCTCCACTTT CASSYGDGALHF
- TRBJ1-2 TRBV7-2 many TGTGCCAGCAGCCGCGACAGCTACTATGGCTACACCTTC CASSRDSYYGYTF
TRBD2 TRBJ2-5 TRBV27 - TGTGCCAGCAGCTATGAGACTAGCGGGAGGCGATGGGAGACCCAGTACTTC CASSYETSGRRWETQYF
- TRBJ2-5 TRBV12-3/TRBV12-4 - TGTGCCAGCAGCCCGCAGGACATGCAAGAGACCCAGTACTTC CASSPQDMQETQYF
- TRBJ2-7 TRBV5-4 - TGTGCCAGCAGCTTTGGTGGGGCTAGCTCCTACGAGCAGTACTTC CASSFGGASSYEQYF
- TRBJ2-1 TRBV29-1 - TGCAGCGTTGAAGACCCGGACGTAGAATACAATGAGCAGTTCTTC CSVEDPDVEYNEQFF
- TRBJ1-4 TRBV7-2 - TGTGCCAGCAGCGTAGTAGGAACTAATGAAAAACTGTTTTTT CASSVVGTNEKLFF
TRBD2 TRBJ2-2 TRBV6-1 - TGTGCCAGCAGCCGAAACCTCCCGGGACTAGCGTACACCGGGGAGCTGTTTTTT CASSRNLPGLAYTGELFF
TRBD2 TRBJ2-1 TRBV19 few TGTGCCAGTAGTATTAGTCTAGCGGTCTACAATGAGCAGTTCTTC CASSISLAVYNEQFF
- TRBJ2-1 TRBV4-3 - TGCGCCAGCAGCCCCTTAGAGGGAAAACCTTACAATGAGCAGTTCTTC CASSPLEGKPYNEQFF
TRBD1 TRBJ2-3 TRBV27 few TGTGCCAGCAGTAGTTCGATAGAGGCCCACATGACAGGGGTTACAGATACGCAGTATTTT CASSSSIEAHMTGVTDTQYF
- TRBJ1-5 TRBV18 - TGTGCCAGCTCACCACAGAGGGCAGGACTGTCTAATCAGCCCCAGCATTTT CASSPQRAGLSNQPQHF
TRBD2 TRBJ2-3 TRBV5-1 - TGCGCCAGCACGCCCCAGGGAGCGGGAGAGGGTACGCAGTATTTT CASTPQGAGEGTQYF
- TRBJ1-4 TRBV25-1 - TGTGCCAGCAGTGAATATTGGCCCGCGGCGAATGAAAAACTGTTTTTT CASSEYWPAANEKLFF
TRBD2 TRBJ2-3 TRBV29-1 - TGCAGCGCAACTAGCGGAGGGGTCACAGATACGCAGTATTTT CSATSGGVTDTQYF
- TRBJ2-7 TRBV20-1 few TGCAGTGCTAGACTGGACGAGCAGTACTTC CSARLDEQYF
TRBD1 TRBJ2-7 TRBV20-1 many TGCAGTGCCTTGGACAGGGAAAGACTCTACGAGCAGTACTTC CSALDRERLYEQYF
TRBD1 TRBJ1-6 TRBV25-1 - TGTGCCACAACCCGACAGGGCCTTAATTCACCCCTCCACTTT CATTRQGLNSPLHF
TRBD2 TRBJ2-3 TRBV6-2/TRBV6-3 - TGTGCCAGCAGTGCCCTAGCGACTAGCGATGATACGCAGTATTTT CASSALATSDDTQYF
TRBD1 TRBJ1-4 TRBV19 - TGTGCCAGTGTCGGACAGGGTGGTGAAAAACTGTTTTTT CASVGQGGEKLFF
TRBD2 TRBJ2-1 TRBV12-5 few TGTGCTAGTGGTTTGGGGACTAGCGCCTACAATGAGCAGTTCTTC CASGLGTSAYNEQFF
- TRBJ1-3 TRBV7-9 few TGTGCCAGCAGCTTTGTGGACTCTGGAAACACCATATATTTT CASSFVDSGNTIYF
- TRBJ2-7 TRBV27 - TGTGCCAGCAGTGCCGCCTTTAGCGAGCAGTACTTC CASSAAFSEQYF
TRBD1 TRBJ2-5 TRBV27 - TGTGCCAGCAGTTCTGCCGGGACAGGGCTCCAAGAGACCCAGTACTTC CASSSAGTGLQETQYF
- TRBJ2-7 TRBV4-3 few TGCGCCAGCAGCCCCTCTTTATTGGGGGACGAGCAGTACTTC CASSPSLLGDEQYF
- TRBJ2-5 TRBV10-3 - TGTGCCATCAGTACAGAAGAGACCCAGTACTTC CAISTEETQYF
- TRBJ2-7 TRBV3-1 - TGTGCCAGCAGCCAAGTAGAGAGTTACGAGCAGTACTTC CASSQVESYEQYF
- TRBJ2-5 TRBV4-3 - TGCGCCAGCAGCCAAGAGGCGTTCTCTCAAGAGACCCAGTACTTC CASSQEAFSQETQYF
TRBD2 TRBJ2-5 TRBV5-6 - TGTGCCAGCAGCTCCCCTCTTCGGCCGGGAGGGGTTTTGTTCGGAGAGAACCAGTACTTC CASSSPLRPGGVLFGENQYF
- TRBJ2-3 TRBV11-2 - TGTGCCAGCAGCTCCCTGGAAGGACCCCCAGATACGCAGTATTTT CASSSLEGPPDTQYF
TRBD1 TRBJ2-1 TRBV24-1 - TGTGCCACCAGTGATTCCTCACCCGCGAGGGGGCGAAACTCCTACAATGAGCAGTTCTTC CATSDSSPARGRNSYNEQFF
- TRBJ2-3 TRBV29-1 - TGCAGCGTCGTCGGGGGACAGACCACAGATACGCAGTATTTT CSVVGGQTTDTQYF
TRBD2 TRBJ2-2 TRBV29-1 few TGCAGCGCCGTCGGTGGGGGGGGAGGAACCGGGGAGCTGTTTTTT CSAVGGGGGTGELFF
TRBD2 TRBJ2-7 TRBV7-2 - TGTGCCAGCAGCTTAGTGGGGACTAGCGGTAATCCCTACGAGCAGTACTTC CASSLVGTSGNPYEQYF
TRBD1 TRBJ2-3 TRBV10-3 few TGTGCCATCAGGGGACAGACAGATACGCAGTATTTT CAIRGQTDTQYF
- TRBJ2-5 TRBV6-5 - TGTGCCAGCAGTTTAGGGAGTCTTGGAGAGACCCAGTACTTC CASSLGSLGETQYF
TRBD1 TRBJ2-3 TRBV6-4 few TGTGCCAGCAGTGAAGACAGGGGGAAAACAGATACGCAGTATTTT CASSEDRGKTDTQYF
- TRBJ1-5 TRBV12-3/TRBV12-4 few TGTGCCAGCAGTTTAAGCCCAACAGGTAATCAGCCCCAGCATTTT CASSLSPTGNQPQHF
TRBD2 TRBJ2-5 TRBV20-1 few TGCAGTGCTAGAGGCCAACCGGGGGGAGAGACCCAGTACTTC CSARGQPGGETQYF
- TRBJ2-5 TRBV5-1 few TGCGCCAGCAGGGAGGCCCCAGAGTATGAGACCCAGTACTTC CASREAPEYETQYF
TRBD1 TRBJ1-2 TRBV20-1 - TGCAGTGCTAGAATGACAGGGAAAGATGGCTACACCTTC CSARMTGKDGYTF
TRBD2 TRBJ2-7 TRBV9 - TGTGCCAGCAGCGTGGCTAGCGGGACTATACGGAACGAGCAGTACTTC CASSVASGTIRNEQYF
TRBD2 TRBJ2-5 TRBV29-1 few TGCAGCGTAACCGGGACTAGCGGGAGCGCGAAAGAGACCCAGTACTTC CSVTGTSGSAKETQYF